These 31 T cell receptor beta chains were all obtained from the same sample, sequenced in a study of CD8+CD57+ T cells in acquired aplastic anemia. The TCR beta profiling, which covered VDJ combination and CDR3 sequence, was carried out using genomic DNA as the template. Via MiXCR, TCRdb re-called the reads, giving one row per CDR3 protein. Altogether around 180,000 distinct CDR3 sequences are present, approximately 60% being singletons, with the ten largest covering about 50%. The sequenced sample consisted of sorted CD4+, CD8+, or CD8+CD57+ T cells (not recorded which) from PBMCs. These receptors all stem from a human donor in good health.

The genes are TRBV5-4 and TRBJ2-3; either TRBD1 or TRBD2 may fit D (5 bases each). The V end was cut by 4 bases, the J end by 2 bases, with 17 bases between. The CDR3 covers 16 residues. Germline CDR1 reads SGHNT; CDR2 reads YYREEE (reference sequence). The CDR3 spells CASSPGPTSSTDTQYF. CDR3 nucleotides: TGTGCCAGCAGCCCGGGACCTACCTCCTCCACAGATACGCAGTATTTT.

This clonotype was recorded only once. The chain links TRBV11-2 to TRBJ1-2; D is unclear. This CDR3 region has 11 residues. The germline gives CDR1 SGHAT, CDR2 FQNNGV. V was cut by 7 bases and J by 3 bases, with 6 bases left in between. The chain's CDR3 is CASTPDYGYTF. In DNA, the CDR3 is TGTGCCAGCACCCCAGACTATGGCTACACCTTC. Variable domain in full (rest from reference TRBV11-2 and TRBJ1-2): EAGVAQSPRYKIIEKRQSVAFWCNPISGHATLYWYQQILGQGPKLLIQFQNNGVVDDSQLPKDRFSAERLKGVDSTLKIQPAKLEDSAVYLCASTPDYGYTFGSGTRLTVV.

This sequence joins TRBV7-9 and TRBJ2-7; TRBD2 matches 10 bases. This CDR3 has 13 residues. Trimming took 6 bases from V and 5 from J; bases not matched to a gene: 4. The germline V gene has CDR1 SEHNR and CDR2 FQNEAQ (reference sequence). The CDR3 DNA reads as TGTGCCAGCAGAGACGGGACTAGCGACGAGCAGTACTTC. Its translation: CASRDGTSDEQYF.

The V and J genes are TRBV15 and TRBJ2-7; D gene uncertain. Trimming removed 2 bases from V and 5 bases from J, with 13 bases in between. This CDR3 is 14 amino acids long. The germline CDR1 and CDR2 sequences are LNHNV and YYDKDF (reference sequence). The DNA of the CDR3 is TGTGCCACCAGCAGACGCCCCCCCCGGGACGAGCAGTACTTC. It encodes CATSRRPPRDEQYF.

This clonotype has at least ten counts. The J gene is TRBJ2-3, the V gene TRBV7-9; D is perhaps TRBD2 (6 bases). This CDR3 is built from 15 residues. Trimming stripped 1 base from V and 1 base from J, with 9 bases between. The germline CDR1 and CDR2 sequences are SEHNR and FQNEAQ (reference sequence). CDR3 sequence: CASSLGASGTDTQYF. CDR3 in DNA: TGTGCCAGCAGCTTAGGAGCTAGCGGCACAGATACGCAGTATTTT.

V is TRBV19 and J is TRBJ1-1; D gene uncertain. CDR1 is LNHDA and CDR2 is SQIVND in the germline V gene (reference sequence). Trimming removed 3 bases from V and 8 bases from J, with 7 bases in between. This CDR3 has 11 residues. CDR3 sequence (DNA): TGTGCCAGTAGTATCGTAGCGGAAGCTTTCTTT. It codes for CASSIVAEAFF.

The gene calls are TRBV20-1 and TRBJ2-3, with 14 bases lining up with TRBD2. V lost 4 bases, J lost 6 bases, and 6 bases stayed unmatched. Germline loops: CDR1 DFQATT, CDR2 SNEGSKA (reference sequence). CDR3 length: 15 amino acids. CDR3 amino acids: CSATGTSGGGDTQYF. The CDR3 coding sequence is TGCAGTGCTACCGGGACTAGCGGGGGTGGCGATACGCAGTATTTT.

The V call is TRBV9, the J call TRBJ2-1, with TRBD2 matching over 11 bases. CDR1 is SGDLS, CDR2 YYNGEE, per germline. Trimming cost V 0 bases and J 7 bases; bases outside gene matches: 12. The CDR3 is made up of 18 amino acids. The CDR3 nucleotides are TGTGCCAGCAGCGTAGGAGGGGGGGGACTAGCGGTGTGGAATGAGCAGTTCTTC. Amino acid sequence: CASSVGGGGLAVWNEQFF.

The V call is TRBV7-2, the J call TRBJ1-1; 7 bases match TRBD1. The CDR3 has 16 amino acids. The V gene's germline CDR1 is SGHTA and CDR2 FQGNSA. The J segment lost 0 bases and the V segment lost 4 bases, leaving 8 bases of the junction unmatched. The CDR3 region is CASSSRQGEMNTEAFF. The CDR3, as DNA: TGTGCCAGCAGCTCCCGGCAGGGGGAAATGAACACTGAAGCTTTCTTT.

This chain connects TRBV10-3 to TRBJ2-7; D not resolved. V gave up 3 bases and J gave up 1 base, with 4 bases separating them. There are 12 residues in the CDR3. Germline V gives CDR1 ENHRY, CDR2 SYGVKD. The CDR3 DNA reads TGTGCCATCAGTGAAGAGTCCTACGAGCAGTACTTC. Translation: CAISEESYEQYF.

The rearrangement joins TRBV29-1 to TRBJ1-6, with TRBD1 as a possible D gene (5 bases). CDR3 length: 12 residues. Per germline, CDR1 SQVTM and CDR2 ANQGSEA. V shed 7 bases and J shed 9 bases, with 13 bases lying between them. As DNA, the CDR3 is TGCAGCGACGGGACGGTGGGTTCACCCCTCCACTTT. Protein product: CSDGTVGSPLHF.

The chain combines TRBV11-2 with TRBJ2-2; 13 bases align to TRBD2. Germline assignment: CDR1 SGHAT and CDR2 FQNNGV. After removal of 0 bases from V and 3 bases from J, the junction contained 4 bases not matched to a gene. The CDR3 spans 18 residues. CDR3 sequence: CASSLDLGLAGYTGELFF. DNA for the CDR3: TGTGCCAGCAGCTTAGATTTGGGACTAGCGGGGTACACCGGGGAGCTGTTTTTT. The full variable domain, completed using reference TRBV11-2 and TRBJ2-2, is EAGVAQSPRYKIIEKRQSVAFWCNPISGHATLYWYQQILGQGPKLLIQFQNNGVVDDSQLPKDRFSAERLKGVDSTLKIQPAKLEDSAVYLCASSLDLGLAGYTGELFFGEGSRLTVL.

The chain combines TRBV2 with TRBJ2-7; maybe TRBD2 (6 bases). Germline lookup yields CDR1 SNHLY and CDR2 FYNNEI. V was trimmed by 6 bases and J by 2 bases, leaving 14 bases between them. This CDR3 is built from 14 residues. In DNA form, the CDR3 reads TGTGCCAGCAGCGTGGGACTCTCCCCCTACGAGCAGTACTTC. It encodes CASSVGLSPYEQYF.

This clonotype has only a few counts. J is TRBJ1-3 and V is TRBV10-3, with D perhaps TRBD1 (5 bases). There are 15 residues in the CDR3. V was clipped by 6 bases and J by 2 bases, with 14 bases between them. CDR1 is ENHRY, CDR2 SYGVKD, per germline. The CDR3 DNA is TGTGCCATCAGGCGGCAGGGTATACCTGGAAACACCATATATTTT. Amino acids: CAIRRQGIPGNTIYF.

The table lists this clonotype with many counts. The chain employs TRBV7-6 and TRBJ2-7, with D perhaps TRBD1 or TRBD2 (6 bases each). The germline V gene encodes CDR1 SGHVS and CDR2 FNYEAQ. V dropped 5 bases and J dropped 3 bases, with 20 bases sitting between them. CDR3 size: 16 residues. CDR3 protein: CASSAHGGRGDYEQYF. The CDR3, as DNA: TGTGCCAGCAGCGCCCACGGGGGCAGGGGAGACTACGAGCAGTACTTC.

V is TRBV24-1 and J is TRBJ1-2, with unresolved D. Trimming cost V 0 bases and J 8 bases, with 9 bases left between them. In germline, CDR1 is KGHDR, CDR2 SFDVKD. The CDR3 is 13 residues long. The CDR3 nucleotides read TGTGCCACCAGTGATTTGCCCTCCCACGGCTACACCTTC. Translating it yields CATSDLPSHGYTF.

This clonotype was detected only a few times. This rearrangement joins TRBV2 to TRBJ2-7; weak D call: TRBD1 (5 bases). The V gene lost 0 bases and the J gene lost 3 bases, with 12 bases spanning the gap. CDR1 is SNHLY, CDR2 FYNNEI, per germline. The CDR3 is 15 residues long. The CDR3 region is CASSEAQDNVYEQYF. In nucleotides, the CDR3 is TGTGCCAGCAGTGAAGCCCAGGACAACGTCTACGAGCAGTACTTC.

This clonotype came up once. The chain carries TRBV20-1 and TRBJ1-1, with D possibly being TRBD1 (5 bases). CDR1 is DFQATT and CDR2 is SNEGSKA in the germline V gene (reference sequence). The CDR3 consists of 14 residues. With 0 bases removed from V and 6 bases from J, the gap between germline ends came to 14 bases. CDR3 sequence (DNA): TGCAGTGCTAGAGAAGGGTTAGGGGTCGCTGAAGCTTTCTTT. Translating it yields CSAREGLGVAEAFF.

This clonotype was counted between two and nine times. The CDR3 loop is CASSFGRGGHTDTQYF. In nucleotides, the CDR3 is TGTGCCAGCAGTTTTGGGCGGGGGGGTCACACAGATACGCAGTATTTT. The rearrangement joins TRBV12-3 or TRBV12-4 to TRBJ2-3, with 9 bases that match TRBD2. V was clipped by 3 bases and J by 2 bases; unmatched bases: 6. The CDR3 has 16 residues.

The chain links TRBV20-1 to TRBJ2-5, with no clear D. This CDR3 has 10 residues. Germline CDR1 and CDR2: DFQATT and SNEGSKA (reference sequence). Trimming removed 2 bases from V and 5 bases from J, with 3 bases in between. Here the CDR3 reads CSARRETQYF. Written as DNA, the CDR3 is TGCAGTGCTAGACGTGAGACCCAGTACTTC.

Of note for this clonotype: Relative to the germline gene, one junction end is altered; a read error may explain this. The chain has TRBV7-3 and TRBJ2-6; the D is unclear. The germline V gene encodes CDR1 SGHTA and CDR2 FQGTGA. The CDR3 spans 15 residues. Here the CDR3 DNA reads TGTGACAGCAGCTTAGGATCCTCTGGGGCCAACGTCCTGACTTTC. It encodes CDSSLGSSGANVLTF. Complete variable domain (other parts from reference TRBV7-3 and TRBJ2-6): GAGVSQTPSNKVTEKGKYVELRCDPISGHTALYWYRQSLGQGPEFLIYFQGTGAADDSGLPNDRFFAVRPEGSVSTLKIQRTERGDSAVYLCDSSLGSSGANVLTFGAGSRLTVL.

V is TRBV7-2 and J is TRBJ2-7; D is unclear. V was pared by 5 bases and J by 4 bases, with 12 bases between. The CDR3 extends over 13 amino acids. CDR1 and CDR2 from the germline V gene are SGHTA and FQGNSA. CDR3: CASSPEAVYEQYF. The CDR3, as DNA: TGTGCCAGCAGCCCCGAGGCCGTATACGAGCAGTACTTC.

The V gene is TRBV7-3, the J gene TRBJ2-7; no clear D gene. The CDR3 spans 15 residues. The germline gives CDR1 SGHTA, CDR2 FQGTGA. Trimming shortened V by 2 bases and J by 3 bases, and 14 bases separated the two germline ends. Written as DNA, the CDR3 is TGTGCCAGCAGCTTAGTTTGGAGCGCGGACTACGAGCAGTACTTC. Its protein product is CASSLVWSADYEQYF.

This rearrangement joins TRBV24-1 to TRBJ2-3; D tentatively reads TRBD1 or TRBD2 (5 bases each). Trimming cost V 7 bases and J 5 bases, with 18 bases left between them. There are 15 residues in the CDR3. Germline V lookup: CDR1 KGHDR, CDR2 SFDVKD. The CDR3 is CATSAPGHGGDTQYF. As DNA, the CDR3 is TGTGCCACCAGCGCTCCGGGTCATGGGGGAGATACGCAGTATTTT.

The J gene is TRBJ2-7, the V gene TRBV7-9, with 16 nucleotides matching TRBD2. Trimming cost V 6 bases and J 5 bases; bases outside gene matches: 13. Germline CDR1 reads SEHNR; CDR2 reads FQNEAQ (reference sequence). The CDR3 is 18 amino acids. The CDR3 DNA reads TGTGCCAGCAGTTACAAGGGACTAGCGGGAGGGCCTTCTAACGAGCAGTACTTC. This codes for CASSYKGLAGGPSNEQYF. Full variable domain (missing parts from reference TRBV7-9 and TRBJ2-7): DTGVSQNPRHKITKRGQNVTFRCDPISEHNRLYWYRQTLGQGPEFLTYFQNEAQLEKSRLLSDRFSAERPKGSFSTLEIQRTEQGDSAMYLCASSYKGLAGGPSNEQYFGPGTRLTVT.

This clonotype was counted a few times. The CDR3 DNA is TGCAGTGCTGAGTTCGCTAATGGGCACGAGCAGTACTTC. Translation gives CSAEFANGHEQYF. The chain is built from TRBV20-1 and TRBJ2-7; D uncertain. With 5 bases removed from V and 5 bases from J, the gap between germline ends came to 16 bases. Per the germline V gene, CDR1 is DFQATT and CDR2 is SNEGSKA (reference sequence). This CDR3 spans 13 amino acids.

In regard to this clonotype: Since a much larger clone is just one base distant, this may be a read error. The CDR3 is CAWSVNGDDVQYF. The CDR3 DNA follows: TGTGCCTGGAGTGTAAACGGGGACGACGTGCAGTACTTC. The V gene is TRBV7-9, the J gene TRBJ2-7; D assignment may be TRBD1 or TRBD2 (5 bases each). The CDR3 covers 13 residues. V was cut by 11 bases and J by 9 bases, with 23 bases left in between. Germline lookup yields CDR1 SEHNR and CDR2 FQNEAQ (reference sequence).

CDR3 loop: CASSFNRGYEQYF. Written as DNA, the CDR3 is TGTGCCAGCAGTTTTAACAGGGGGTACGAGCAGTACTTC. V and J are TRBV27 and TRBJ2-7, with TRBD1 matching 8 bases. Trimming took 3 bases from V and 4 from J; bases not matched to a gene: 2. The germline V gene has CDR1 MNHEY and CDR2 SMNVEV (reference sequence). The CDR3 is 13 residues long.

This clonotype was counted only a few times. The CDR3 here is CSVRGTGGADTQYF. The CDR3 nucleotides are TGCAGCGTTCGCGGGACAGGGGGCGCAGATACGCAGTATTTT. J is TRBJ2-3 and V is TRBV29-1, with 12 bases lining up with TRBD1. Germline lookup yields CDR1 SQVTM and CDR2 ANQGSEA. V shed 5 bases and J 4 bases; nucleotides not matched to a gene: 4. The CDR3 consists of 14 residues.

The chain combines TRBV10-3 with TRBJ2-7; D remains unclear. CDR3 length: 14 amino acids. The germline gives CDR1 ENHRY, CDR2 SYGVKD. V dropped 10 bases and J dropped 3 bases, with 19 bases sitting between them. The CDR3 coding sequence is TGTGCCAGCAGCCACTTAAACCCGGGCTACGAGCAGTACTTC. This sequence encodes CASSHLNPGYEQYF.

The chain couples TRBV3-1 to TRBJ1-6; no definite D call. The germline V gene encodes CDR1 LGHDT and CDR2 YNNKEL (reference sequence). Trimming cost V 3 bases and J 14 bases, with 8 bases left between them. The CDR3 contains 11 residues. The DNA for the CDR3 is TGTGCCAGCAGCCATGGCACGACCCTCCACTTT. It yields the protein CASSHGTTLHF.